This is a list of T cell receptor beta chains from one sample in a study of CD8 T cells in ankylosing spondylitis. In TCRdb, the 5' RACE reads were re-called with MiXCR into one record per CDR3 protein. The table includes under 450,000 distinct CDR3 sequences, more than 15% detected once. The specimen was blood, either unsorted or a sorted T cell fraction (not recorded which). These receptors were obtained from a male donor with ankylosing spondylitis. Both conserved end residues are part of each CDR3. The D gene is left open where the match is weak. Only part of the rows carry a size: once, few, many, or a class if the clone is expanded.

clone_size	v_call	d_call	j_call	cdr3_aa	cdr3_nt
many	TRBV29-1	-	TRBJ1-1	CSVNWGSRDTEAFF	TGCAGCGTTAACTGGGGTTCTCGGGACACTGAAGCTTTCTTT
few	TRBV7-6	TRBD1	TRBJ1-2	CASPPGGPTYGYTF	TGTGCCAGCCCTCCAGGGGGTCCTACGTATGGCTACACCTTC
-	TRBV12-3/TRBV12-4	TRBD2	TRBJ2-3	CASSRTSRFDTQYF	TGTGCCAGCAGTCGGACTAGCAGATTCGATACGCAGTATTTT
few	TRBV20-1	-	TRBJ2-3	CSPTGTSTDTQYF	TGCAGTCCCACAGGGACTAGCACAGATACGCAGTATTTT
-	TRBV5-1	-	TRBJ1-1	CASSRIGQNTEAFF	TGCGCCAGCAGCCGAATTGGACAGAACACTGAAGCTTTCTTT
-	TRBV3-1	-	TRBJ1-4	CASSPRLGGEEKLFF	TGTGCCAGCAGTCCTCGGTTGGGTGGGGAAGAAAAACTGTTTTTT
-	TRBV12-3/TRBV12-4	TRBD2	TRBJ2-5	CASSLSSGRAGETQYF	TGTGCCAGCAGTCTAAGTAGCGGGAGGGCCGGAGAGACCCAGTACTTC
-	TRBV4-3	-	TRBJ1-2	CASSQDGANYGYTF	TGCGCCAGCAGCCAAGATGGCGCCAACTATGGCTACACCTTC
-	TRBV5-7	-	TRBJ2-1	CASSRTSYNEQFF	TGTGCCAGCAGCCGCACGTCATACAATGAGCAGTTCTTC
few	TRBV7-9	TRBD1	TRBJ1-6	CASSLWDSNFSPLHF	TGTGCCAGCAGCTTATGGGACAGCAATTTTTCACCCCTCCACTTT
-	TRBV15	-	TRBJ2-5	CATSTLRTDQETQYF	TGTGCCACCAGCACCCTCCGGACAGACCAAGAGACCCAGTACTTC
few	TRBV4-1	-	TRBJ2-7	CASSPGTTRYEQYF	TGCGCCAGCAGCCCTGGGACAACTCGTTACGAGCAGTACTTC
many	TRBV24-1	-	TRBJ1-1	CATSDGGRPNTEAFF	TGTGCCACCAGTGATGGGGGCCGCCCGAACACTGAAGCTTTCTTT
many	TRBV6-1	-	TRBJ1-5	CASSVFHPNQPQHF	TGTGCCAGCAGTGTTTTCCATCCCAATCAGCCCCAGCATTTT
few	TRBV2	TRBD1	TRBJ2-2	CAGRTGSNTGELFF	TGTGCCGGCCGGACAGGGTCGAACACCGGGGAGCTGTTTTTT
few	TRBV9	-	TRBJ2-6	CASSVGTYSGANVLTF	TGTGCCAGCAGCGTAGGAACTTACTCTGGGGCCAACGTCCTGACTTTC
-	TRBV28	-	TRBJ2-1	CASSFRGGPDNEQFF	TGTGCCAGCAGTTTCCGCGGGGGCCCCGACAATGAGCAGTTCTTC
-	TRBV12-3/TRBV12-4	TRBD2	TRBJ2-2	CASSLRAGGPGELFF	TGTGCCAGCAGTTTAAGAGCGGGGGGGCCCGGGGAGCTGTTTTTT
-	TRBV9	-	TRBJ1-2	CASSADIWGGNYGYTF	TGTGCCAGCAGCGCCGATATCTGGGGGGGAAACTATGGCTACACCTTC
-	TRBV12-3/TRBV12-4	TRBD1	TRBJ1-5	CASSLGRGRGNQPQHF	TGTGCCAGCAGTTTGGGCAGGGGGAGGGGCAATCAGCCCCAGCATTTT
-	TRBV28	-	TRBJ2-7	CATKNFDRLSYEQYF	TGTGCCACCAAAAATTTTGACCGTCTCTCCTACGAGCAGTACTTC
-	TRBV3-1	-	TRBJ2-3	CASSQRGGSGTDTQYF	TGTGCCAGCAGCCAGAGGGGGGGGAGTGGCACAGATACGCAGTATTTT
once	TRBV23-1	-	TRBJ2-3	CARRMGQETDTQYF	TGCGCCCGTAGGATGGGACAAGAAACAGATACGCAGTATTTT
few	TRBV20-1	TRBD2	TRBJ2-1	CSASSRTSGSNEQFF	TGCAGTGCTAGTTCTCGGACTAGCGGGAGCAATGAGCAGTTCTTC
few	TRBV12-3/TRBV12-4	-	TRBJ1-2	CASTSGGRYGYTF	TGTGCCAGCACCTCGGGGGGGAGGTATGGCTACACCTTC
-	TRBV9	TRBD1	TRBJ2-5	CASSLGTGKGQETQYF	TGTGCCAGCAGCCTCGGGACAGGGAAGGGGCAAGAGACCCAGTACTTC
many	TRBV7-6	-	TRBJ2-2	CASSLKRPGAANTGELFF	TGTGCCAGCAGCTTAAAACGGCCGGGGGCTGCGAACACCGGGGAGCTGTTTTTT
-	TRBV20-1	TRBD2	TRBJ2-7	CSARPSGTSGSHEQYF	TGCAGTGCTAGACCCTCCGGGACTAGCGGGAGCCACGAGCAGTACTTC